A single sample gave rise to the 15 T cell receptor beta chains below, sequenced in a study of blood T cell repertoires in COVID-19. The data were produced by immunoSEQ multiplex PCR, yet TCRdb's version contains in-frame clones alone and is incomplete. The table records some 370,000 clones, over 75% of them present only once. Sequenced: peripheral blood. These receptors were obtained from a woman aged 25-40 years with COVID-19, enrolled during active disease.

In regard to this clone: One end of the junction varies from germline; a read error may be responsible. V and J are TRBV7-7 and TRBJ2-3; D is uncertain. The CDR3 is made up of 15 amino acids. Germline values: CDR1 SSHAT, CDR2 FNYEAQ (reference sequence). Here the CDR3 DNA reads TGTGCTAGCAGCTTAGGCAGCGCTAGCACAGATACGCAGTATTTT. This translates into CASSLGSASTDTQYF.

This rearrangement joins TRBV4-3 to TRBJ2-2; TRBD1 might be the D (6 bases). CDR1 is LGHNA, CDR2 YSLEER, per germline. The length of the CDR3 is 15 residues. Trimming cost V 4 bases and J 3 bases, with 12 bases left between them. The DNA for the CDR3 is TGCGCCAGCAGCCCACAGGGCTTCGACACCGGGGAGCTGTTTTTT. Its translation is CASSPQGFDTGELFF.

The genes are TRBV27 and TRBJ2-7; D is possibly TRBD2 (5 bases). This CDR3 is built from 13 residues. Germline V gene data show CDR1 as MNHEY and CDR2 as SMNVEV (reference sequence). V lost 0 bases, J lost 3 bases, and 6 bases lay in between. CDR3 region: CASSLSGNYEQYF. The CDR3 DNA reads as TGTGCCAGCAGTTTATCCGGGAACTACGAGCAGTACTTC.

J is TRBJ1-5 and V is TRBV21-1; the D call of TRBD1 is as the table states it, not checked on the DNA. TRBV21-1 is noted as a pseudogene. The CDR3 has 16 amino acids. The CDR3: CASSKGWGQDNQPQHF. DNA of the CDR3: TGTGCCAGCAGCAAAGGATGGGGGCAGGACAATCAGCCCCAGCATTTT.

The V and J genes are TRBV10-3 and TRBJ2-7, with no clear D. The CDR3 totals 13 residues. V dropped 6 bases and J dropped 3 bases, with 12 bases sitting between them. The germline V gene has CDR1 ENHRY and CDR2 SYGVKD. CDR3 sequence (DNA): TGTGCCATCAGCGAGACTCTAGACTACGAGCAGTACTTC. This translates into CAISETLDYEQYF.

Here the CDR3 DNA reads TGTGCCATCAGTGACAGTCTGGCGGGCACAGATACGCAGTATTTT. Its translation is CAISDSLAGTDTQYF. The chain is built from TRBV10-3 and TRBJ2-3; D gene ambiguous. V lost 3 bases, J lost 1 base, and 11 bases lay in between. This CDR3 contains 15 residues. Germline CDR1 ENHRY, CDR2 SYGVKD.

The chain has TRBV5-1 and TRBJ1-1; no clear D. This CDR3 has 15 amino acids. The V end was cut by 4 bases, the J end by 0 bases, with 13 bases between. Germline loops: CDR1 SGHRS, CDR2 YFSETQ. CDR3 DNA sequence: TGCGCCAGCAGCCTTCGGGGAGGGTTGAACACTGAAGCTTTCTTT. This sequence encodes CASSLRGGLNTEAFF.

The chain is built from TRBV3-1 (or the pseudogene TRBV3-2) and TRBJ1-4, with TRBD1 as a possible D gene (5 bases). CDR3 length equals 16 residues. With 0 bases removed from V and 5 bases from J, the gap between germline ends came to 13 bases. CDR1 is LGHDT, CDR2 YNNKEL, per germline (reference sequence). The CDR3: CASSQDTAGLNEKLFF. CDR3 DNA sequence: TGTGCCAGCAGCCAAGATACGGCAGGGTTGAATGAAAAACTGTTTTTT.

V gene TRBV24-1 combines with J gene TRBJ2-3; D possibly corresponds to TRBD2 (6 bases). Germline assignment: CDR1 KGHDR and CDR2 SFDVKD. The germline V and J ends were trimmed by 1 base and 2 bases, with 9 bases remaining between them. The CDR3 covers 15 residues. CDR3 nucleotides: TGTGCCACCAGTGATTTAGCGGGCCTCACAGATACGCAGTATTTT. Protein: CATSDLAGLTDTQYF.

The V and J genes are TRBV7-2 and TRBJ1-2; possible D gene TRBD1, 6 bases. The germline V gene encodes CDR1 SGHTA and CDR2 FQGNSA. Trimming pared 5 bases from V and 4 bases from J, leaving 17 bases between. This CDR3 region has 15 residues. The CDR3 DNA follows: TGTGCCAGCAGCGAAGACACAGGGATTTTCTATGGCTACACCTTC. Amino acid sequence: CASSEDTGIFYGYTF.

The chain links TRBV27 to TRBJ2-7, with TRBD2 matching over 9 bases. Unmatched junction bases numbered 15, after V lost 10 bases and J lost 2 bases. The germline V gene has CDR1 MNHEY and CDR2 SMNVEV (reference sequence). The CDR3 has 16 amino acids. CDR3 region: CATPPPSGVLPYEQYF. The DNA of the CDR3 is TGTGCCACCCCACCCCCTAGCGGGGTTCTCCCCTACGAGCAGTACTTC.

Note on this clone: The same CDR3 also results from other DNA sequences found in this sample. This chain joins TRBV10-3 and TRBJ2-2; 8 nucleotides align to TRBD2. CDR3 length equals 16 residues. The V and J ends lost 0 bases and 5 bases, in that order; junction bases with no gene match: 5. The germline V gene has CDR1 ENHRY and CDR2 SYGVKD. The CDR3 here is CAISESSGRGTGELFF. CDR3 nucleotides: TGTGCCATCAGTGAGTCGAGCGGGAGAGGAACCGGGGAGCTGTTTTTT.

This chain uses TRBV11-1 with TRBJ2-3, with D perhaps TRBD2 (7 bases). V lost 3 bases and J 1 base, leaving 11 bases between the germline ends. The CDR3 is 15 amino acids. Germline CDR1 SGHAT, CDR2 FQDESV (reference sequence). CDR3 in amino acids: CASSLGGRGTDTQYF. The CDR3 DNA sequence: TGTGCCAGCAGCTTGGGGGGGCGAGGCACAGATACGCAGTATTTT.

The table lists this clone with a few counts. The rearrangement uses TRBV4-1 and TRBJ1-1, with D possibly being TRBD1 (6 bases). This CDR3 comprises 14 residues. In germline, CDR1 is MGHRA, CDR2 YSYEKL. With 5 bases removed from V and 1 base from J, the gap between germline ends came to 11 bases. CDR3 loop: CASSTSRGNTEAFF. In nucleotides, the CDR3 is TGCGCCAGCAGCACCAGCAGGGGGAACACTGAAGCTTTCTTT.

The rearrangement joins TRBV19 to TRBJ2-7, with 11 bases fitting TRBD1. Germline CDR1 is LNHDA and CDR2 is SQIVND (reference sequence). This CDR3 comprises 15 residues. V gave up 8 bases and J gave up 3 bases; unmatched junction bases: 9. CDR3 coding DNA: TGTGCCAGTCGCAGGACAGGGGGCACGCTCTACGAGCAGTACTTC. It is translated as CASRRTGGTLYEQYF.